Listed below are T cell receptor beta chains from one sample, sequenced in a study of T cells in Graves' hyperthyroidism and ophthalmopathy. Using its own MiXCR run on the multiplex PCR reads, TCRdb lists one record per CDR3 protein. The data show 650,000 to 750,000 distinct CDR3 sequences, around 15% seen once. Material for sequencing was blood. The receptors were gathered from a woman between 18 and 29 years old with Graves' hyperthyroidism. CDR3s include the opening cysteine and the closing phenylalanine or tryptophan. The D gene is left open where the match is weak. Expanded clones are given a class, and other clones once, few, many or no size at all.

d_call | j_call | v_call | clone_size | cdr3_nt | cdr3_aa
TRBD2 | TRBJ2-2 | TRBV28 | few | TGTGCCAGCAGTGGACTAGCGGGGTTTAAATATGGGGAGCTGTTTTTT | CASSGLAGFKYGELFF
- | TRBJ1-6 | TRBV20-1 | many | TGCAGTGCTAGGTACGGAGGCCCCTATAATTCACCCCTCCACTTT | CSARYGGPYNSPLHF
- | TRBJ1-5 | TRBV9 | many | TGTGCCAGCAGCGTTGGAGATAGCAATCAGCCCCAGCATTTT | CASSVGDSNQPQHF
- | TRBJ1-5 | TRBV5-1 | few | TGCGCCAGCAGCCCGATGGGGCCCGACCGCAATCAGCCCCAGCATTTT | CASSPMGPDRNQPQHF
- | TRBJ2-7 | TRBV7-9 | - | TGTGCCAGCAGCCTAAAATCCCCGCGTAATGAGCAGTACTTC | CASSLKSPRNEQYF
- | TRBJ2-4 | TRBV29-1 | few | TGCAGCGTTGGCTGGGGCAGAACCAAAAACATTCAGTACTTC | CSVGWGRTKNIQYF
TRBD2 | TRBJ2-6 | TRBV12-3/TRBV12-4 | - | TGTGCCAGCAGTTCGGGACTAGCGGGAGGGGGAGGGGCCAACGTCCTGACTTTC | CASSSGLAGGGGANVLTF
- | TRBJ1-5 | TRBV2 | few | TGTGCCAGCAGTGAAGTTTCGGGAGTAAATCAGCCCCAGCATTTT | CASSEVSGVNQPQHF
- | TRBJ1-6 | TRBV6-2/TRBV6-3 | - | TGTGCCAGCAGTTTACGCTCACCCCTCCACTTT | CASSLRSPLHF
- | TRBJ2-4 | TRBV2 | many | TGTGCCAGCGGGGCCTCACTAGCCAAAAACATTCAGTACTTC | CASGASLAKNIQYF
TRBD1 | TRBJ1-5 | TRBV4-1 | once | TGCGCCAGCAGCCAAGGGGGGACAGGGTATAGCAATCAGCCCCAGCATTTT | CASSQGGTGYSNQPQHF
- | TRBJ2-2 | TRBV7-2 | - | TGTGCCAGCAGCTTTTTTTCAGCTAGGGGCTACGGGGAGCTGTTTTTT | CASSFFSARGYGELFF
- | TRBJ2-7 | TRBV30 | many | TGTGCCTGGGACTCCCTAGGGAACGAGCAGTACTTC | CAWDSLGNEQYF
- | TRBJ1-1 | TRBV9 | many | TGTGCCAGCAGCGTAGGGGACGTCGGTGTATCTTTCTTT | CASSVGDVGVSFF
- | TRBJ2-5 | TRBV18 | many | TGTGCCAGCTCACCTCTAGCGAACCCCCAAGAGACCCAGTACTTC | CASSPLANPQETQYF
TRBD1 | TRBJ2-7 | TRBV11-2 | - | TGTGCCAGCAGCTTAAGGGACAGGCCCTACCGGGAGCAGTACTTC | CASSLRDRPYREQYF
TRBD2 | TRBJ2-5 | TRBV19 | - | TGTGCCAGTAGTGCCTGGGACGCCCGGGGGGCCCAGTACTTC | CASSAWDARGAQYF
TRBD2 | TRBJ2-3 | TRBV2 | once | TGTGCCAGCAGTGAGGGACTAGCGAGCACAGGTACGCAGTATTTT | CASSEGLASTGTQYF
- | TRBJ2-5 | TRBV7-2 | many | TGTGCCAGCAGCTTAGGATCCAGGGAGACCCAGTACTTC | CASSLGSRETQYF
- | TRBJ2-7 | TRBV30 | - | TGTGCCTGGGGCGAAGGGGGCGAGCAGTACTTC | CAWGEGGEQYF
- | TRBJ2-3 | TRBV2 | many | TGTGCCAGCGGTTTTGAGTCCGACAGCACAGATACGCAGTATTTT | CASGFESDSTDTQYF
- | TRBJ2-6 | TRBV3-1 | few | TGTGCCAGCAGCCAAGACTCTGGGGCCAACGTCCTGACTTTC | CASSQDSGANVLTF
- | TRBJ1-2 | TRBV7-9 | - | TGTGCCAGCAGCTCTATCCCCCGGGACCCAACCTATGGCTACACCTTC | CASSSIPRDPTYGYTF